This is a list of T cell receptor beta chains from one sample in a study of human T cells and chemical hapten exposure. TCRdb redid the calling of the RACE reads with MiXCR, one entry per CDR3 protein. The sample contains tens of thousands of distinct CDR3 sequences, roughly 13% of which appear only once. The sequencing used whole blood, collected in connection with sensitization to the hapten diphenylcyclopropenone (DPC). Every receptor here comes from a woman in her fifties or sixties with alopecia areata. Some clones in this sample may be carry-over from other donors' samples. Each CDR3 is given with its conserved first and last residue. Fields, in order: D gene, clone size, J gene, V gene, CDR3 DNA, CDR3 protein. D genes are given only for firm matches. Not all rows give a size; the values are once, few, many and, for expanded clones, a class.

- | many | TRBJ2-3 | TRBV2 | TGTGCCAGCAGTGGTGCAGCACCGCTAGCAAAAACTAGCACAGATACGCAGTATTTT | CASSGAAPLAKTSTDTQYF
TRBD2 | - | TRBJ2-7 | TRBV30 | TGTGCCCGGACCCTCCCTGGGCTAGCGGGAGGCGAGCAGTACTTC | CARTLPGLAGGEQYF
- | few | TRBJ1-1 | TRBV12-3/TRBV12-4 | TGTGCCAGCAGTTTAACGGCAGCCAACACTGAAGCTTTCTTT | CASSLTAANTEAFF
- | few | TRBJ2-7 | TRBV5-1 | TGCGCCAGCAGCTTGGCCGGGGCGGACGAGCAGTACTTC | CASSLAGADEQYF
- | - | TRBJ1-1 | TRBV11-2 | TGTGCCAGCAAAATGCAGATGAACACTGAAGCTTTCTTT | CASKMQMNTEAFF
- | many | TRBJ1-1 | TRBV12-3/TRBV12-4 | TGTGCCAGCAGTTTAATGGGCGCGGGGGAAGCTTTCTTT | CASSLMGAGEAFF
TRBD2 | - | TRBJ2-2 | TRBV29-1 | TGCAGCGCCCTGGTCGGGGGGACCGGGGAGCTGTTTTTT | CSALVGGTGELFF
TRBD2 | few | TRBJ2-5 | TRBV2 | TGTGCCAGCATGGGGGAGGGGAAGACCCAGTACTTC | CASMGEGKTQYF
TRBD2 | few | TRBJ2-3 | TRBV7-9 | TGTGCCAGCAGCTTTAGCGGGAGTATATCAGATACGCAGTATTTT | CASSFSGSISDTQYF
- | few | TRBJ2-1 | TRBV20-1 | TGCAGTGCTAGGGACCCATGGGGTTCCTACAATGAGCAGTTCTTC | CSARDPWGSYNEQFF
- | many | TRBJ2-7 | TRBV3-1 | TGTGCCAGCAGCCAAGCGCAGGGGATCGAGCAGTACTTC | CASSQAQGIEQYF
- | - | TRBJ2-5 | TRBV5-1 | TGCGCCAGCAGCTTAGATTTAGAGACCCAGTACTTC | CASSLDLETQYF
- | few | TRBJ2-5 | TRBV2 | TGTGCCAGCAGTGAAGGCAGGGGTCTCGAGACCCAGTACTTC | CASSEGRGLETQYF
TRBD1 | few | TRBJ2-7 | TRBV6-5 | TGTGCCAGCAGTCCGGGACAGGGGCGCTACGAGCAGTACTTC | CASSPGQGRYEQYF
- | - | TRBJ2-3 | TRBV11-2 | TGTGCCAGCAGCTCTCCCTCATGGGGGGAGGACACAGATACGCAGTATTTT | CASSSPSWGEDTDTQYF
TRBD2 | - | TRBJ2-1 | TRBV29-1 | TGCAGCGTTATATTAGCGGGCGTGGGTGAGCAGTTCTTC | CSVILAGVGEQFF
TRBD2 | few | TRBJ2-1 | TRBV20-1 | TGCAGTGCCATACGGGAGGCCCGGCAGTTCTTC | CSAIREARQFF
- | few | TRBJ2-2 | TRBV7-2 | TGTGCCAGCAGCACCCTGGCTGGGGTTGACACCGGGGAGCTGTTTTTT | CASSTLAGVDTGELFF
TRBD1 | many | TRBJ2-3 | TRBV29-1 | TGCAGCGCCCGGACAGGAGTTACAGATACGCAGTATTTT | CSARTGVTDTQYF
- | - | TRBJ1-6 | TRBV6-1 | TGTGCCAGCACTCAGGACAGCCGAGACTTAAGAAATTCACCCCTCCACTTT | CASTQDSRDLRNSPLHF
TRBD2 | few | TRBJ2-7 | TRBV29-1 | TGCAGCGTCAAGACTAGCTTCGGGTACGAGCAGTACTTC | CSVKTSFGYEQYF
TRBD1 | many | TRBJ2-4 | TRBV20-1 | TGCAGTGCTAGAAGCGGACAGGACATTCAGTACTTC | CSARSGQDIQYF
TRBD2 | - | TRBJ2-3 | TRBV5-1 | TGCGCCAGCAGCTTCGAGCGGGACCCCACAGATACGCAGTATTTT | CASSFERDPTDTQYF